This T cell receptor (beta chain) comes out of a study of T-cell reconstitution after alpha-beta-depleted transplantation in children. Study-wide results and limits: It was newly produced T cells that mostly accounted for T-cell counts and diversity one year after transplant.

In this sample, this clonotype turned up many times. Its antigen is still unknown. Library preparation (for TCRbeta) was performed with unique molecular identifiers. TCRdb re-called the PCR reads with MiXCR, one entry per CDR3 protein. Of approximately 300,000 distinct CDR3 sequences listed, about 7.3% were seen once; the top ten hold around 9.8%. The sample here was peripheral blood, taken 360 days after TCRalphabeta/CD19-depleted stem cell transplant. The TCR comes from a female patient between 2 and 15 years old who had a stem cell transplant for Fanconi anemia, so the T cells may come from the graft donor.

The CDR3 sequence is CSVKKGATNTEAFF. The CDR3 DNA is TGCAGCGTTAAAAAGGGGGCTACGAACACTGAAGCTTTCTTT. J is TRBJ1-1 and V is TRBV29-1; 7 nucleotides match TRBD1. The germline gives CDR1 SQVTM, CDR2 ANQGSEA. V dropped 5 bases and J dropped 1; count of bases not matched to a gene: 7. The CDR3 extends over 14 amino acids.